Presented here are 23 T cell receptor beta chains from one specimen sequenced in a study of cytomegalovirus exposure and HLA in healthy donors. The primer mix had 60 Vbeta and 13 Jbeta primers. Some clones are missing from TCRdb's copy, which holds only in-frame ones; the method was immunoSEQ multiplex PCR. Of roughly 140,000 clones in the sample, over 60% were seen once. The source material was PBMCs. The source of these receptors is a woman aged 45 to 65 in good health and CMV-seronegative.

This clone was seen a few times. This chain connects TRBV11-3 to TRBJ2-5; TRBD1 matches 7 bases. The DNA end is more similar to TRBJ2-7, so the J call may be wrong. The CDR3 runs to 13 residues. CDR1 is SGHNT, CDR2 YENEEA, per germline. The CDR3 spells CASSSQGYNEQYF. The DNA for the CDR3 is TGTGCCAGCAGCTCACAGGGGTACAACGAGCAGTACTTC.

As DNA, the CDR3 is TGTGCCCGACAGGGGACTGAAGCTTTCTTT. Amino acids: CARQGTEAFF. The chain recombines TRBV9 with TRBJ1-1; 8 positions match TRBD1. Germline CDR1 SGDLS, CDR2 YYNGEE. J lost 5 bases, V lost 10 bases, and 1 base had no gene match. This CDR3 region has 10 residues.

J is TRBJ2-3 and V is TRBV11-3; no firm D call. Germline V lookup: CDR1 SGHNT, CDR2 YENEEA. V lost 3 bases, J lost 0 bases, and 4 bases lay in between. CDR3 length: 13 residues. CDR3 sequence: CASSFPSTDTQYF. The CDR3 DNA sequence: TGTGCCAGCAGCTTTCCTAGCACAGATACGCAGTATTTT.

V usage is TRBV7-8 and J usage is TRBJ1-5, with a weak D call TRBD1 (6 bases). V shed 3 bases and J shed 3 bases, with 12 bases lying between them. CDR3 size: 15 residues. The germline CDR1 and CDR2 sequences are SGHVS and FQNEAQ. CDR3 protein: CASSFRGYNNQPQHF. CDR3 nucleotide sequence: TGTGCCAGCAGCTTCAGGGGCTATAACAATCAGCCCCAGCATTTT. The full variable domain, completed using reference TRBV7-8 and TRBJ1-5, is GAGVSQSPRYKVAKRGQDVALRCDPISGHVSLFWYQQALGQGPEFLTYFQNEAQLDKSGLPSDRFFAERPEGSVSTLKIQRTQQEDSAVYLCASSFRGYNNQPQHFGDGTRLSIL.

This clone was observed a handful of times. V usage is TRBV5-4 and J usage is TRBJ2-1, with 9 bases lining up with TRBD2. This CDR3 comprises 15 residues. Germline V gene data show CDR1 as SGHNT and CDR2 as YYREEE (reference sequence). J lost 4 bases, V lost 3 bases, and 5 bases had no gene match. This CDR3 reads CASSYRLAEYNEQFF. The CDR3 nucleotides read TGTGCCAGCAGCTACCGACTAGCGGAGTACAATGAGCAGTTCTTC.

The V call is TRBV4-3, the J call TRBJ2-6, with unresolved D. This CDR3 has 16 amino acids. CDR1 and CDR2 from the germline V gene are LGHNA and YSLEER. V shed 1 base and J shed 1 base, with 8 bases lying between them. DNA of the CDR3: TGCGCCAGCAGCCAAGTACACGGGTCTGGGGCCAACGTCCTGACTTTC. It encodes CASSQVHGSGANVLTF.

The chain combines TRBV15 with TRBJ2-5; TRBD1 agrees at 7 bases. The length of the CDR3 is 15 residues. Germline values: CDR1 LNHNV, CDR2 YYDKDF (reference sequence). Trimming at V came to 1 base and at J to 5 bases, leaving 7 bases not matched to a gene. CDR3 sequence: CATSRGDREAETQYF. CDR3 DNA: TGTGCCACCAGCAGAGGAGACAGGGAAGCCGAGACCCAGTACTTC.

This clone was detected a few times. The CDR3 coding sequence is TGTGCCAGTAGTATCGTTGAGGGGGCCGGGGAGCTGTTTTTT. Translation gives CASSIVEGAGELFF. The rearrangement uses TRBV19 and TRBJ2-2; a weak D match, TRBD1 (6 bases). Germline V gives CDR1 LNHDA, CDR2 SQIVND (reference sequence). V was cut by 3 bases and J by 6 bases, with 11 bases left in between. The CDR3 spans 14 residues.

The chain carries TRBV29-1 and TRBJ2-7; a possible D gene is TRBD2 (5 bases). Per germline, CDR1 SQVTM and CDR2 ANQGSEA. The V and J ends lost 0 bases and 6 bases respectively, with 15 bases between them. The CDR3 sequence is 14 residues long. CDR3 DNA: TGCAGCGTTGAAGAAGTAGGGAGAAGAGGCGAGCAGTACTTC. This encodes CSVEEVGRRGEQYF.

The CDR3 loop is CASSPGLSGGARRVNEQFF. The CDR3 region has the DNA TGTGCCAGCAGCCCAGGACTAAGCGGGGGGGCCCGGAGGGTCAATGAGCAGTTCTTC. The chain uses TRBV13 and TRBJ2-1, with 10 bases lining up with TRBD2. The CDR3 spans 19 residues. Germline CDR1 PRHDT, CDR2 FYEKMQ (reference sequence). V trimming: 5 bases; J trimming: 6 bases; junction bases outside the gene matches: 19.

This clone has more than one count but fewer than ten. The chain is built from TRBV7-9 and TRBJ1-2; D is possibly TRBD1 (6 bases). This CDR3 comprises 14 residues. The germline V gene encodes CDR1 SEHNR and CDR2 FQNEAQ (reference sequence). Trimming stripped 8 bases from V and 5 bases from J, with 18 bases between. The CDR3 sequence is CASERLGAQYGYTF. CDR3 nucleotides: TGTGCCAGCGAACGGTTGGGGGCTCAGTATGGCTACACCTTC.

V is TRBV19 and J is TRBJ1-2; 7 nucleotides agree with TRBD1. Per germline, CDR1 LNHDA and CDR2 SQIVND (reference sequence). The CDR3 contains 13 residues. J gave up 8 bases and V 8 bases, and 11 bases lay outside the gene matches. This chain's CDR3 is CASQGVARDGYTF. The CDR3 nucleotides read TGTGCCAGTCAGGGGGTGGCTAGGGACGGCTACACCTTC.

V gene TRBV5-4 combines with J gene TRBJ2-3; 7 bases line up with TRBD2. The V gene's germline CDR1 is SGHNT and CDR2 YYREEE (reference sequence). The CDR3 has 14 amino acids. J lost 0 bases, V lost 7 bases, and 5 bases had no gene match. The CDR3 loop reads CASVKRGSTDTQYF. The DNA of the CDR3 is TGTGCCAGCGTCAAGCGGGGAAGCACAGATACGCAGTATTTT.

This chain connects TRBV11-2 to TRBJ1-1, with D unresolved. The CDR3 has 15 amino acids. Germline loops: CDR1 SGHAT, CDR2 FQNNGV. Trimming took off 1 base at V and 3 bases at J, with 12 bases between the two ends. The DNA for the CDR3 is TGTGCCAGCAGCTTAGGATTTGCGGGATACACTGAAGCTTTCTTT. As protein: CASSLGFAGYTEAFF.

The sample holds one count of this clone. J is TRBJ1-6 and V is TRBV7-6, with 7 positions matching TRBD1. The CDR3 totals 15 residues. Trimming removed 3 bases from V and 5 bases from J; junction bases left unmatched: 4. Germline-derived CDR1 and CDR2 are SGHVS and FNYEAQ. The CDR3 DNA reads as TGTGCCAGCAGCTTGGCGGACAGGAATAATTCACCCCTCCACTTT. It specifies CASSLADRNNSPLHF.

The CDR3 is CASSVQGTNYNEQFF. Here the CDR3 DNA reads TGTGCCAGCAGCGTACAGGGGACTAACTACAATGAGCAGTTCTTC. J is TRBJ2-1 and V is TRBV9; the D gene is possibly TRBD2 (7 bases). Trimming removed 1 base at V and 3 bases at J, with 11 bases between. The germline gives CDR1 SGDLS, CDR2 YYNGEE. The CDR3 covers 15 residues.

The chain joins TRBV5-1 to TRBJ2-5; a possible D gene is TRBD1 (6 bases). This CDR3 spans 14 amino acids. Germline lookup yields CDR1 SGHRS and CDR2 YFSETQ. Trimming shortened V by 0 bases and J by 5 bases, and 11 bases separated the two germline ends. The CDR3 reads CASSLGGGEETQYF. The CDR3 coding sequence is TGCGCCAGCAGCTTGGGTGGGGGCGAGGAGACCCAGTACTTC.

The CDR3, as DNA: TGCGCCAGCAGTGGTAGCGGGGGGGGCTGGACAGATACGCAGTATTTT. The encoded protein is CASSGSGGGWTDTQYF. The chain is built from TRBV5-1 and TRBJ2-3, with TRBD2 matching over 11 bases. The CDR3 length is 16 residues. The junction had 8 bases not matched to a gene; V was cut back by 5 bases and J by 3 bases. The germline V gene has CDR1 SGHRS and CDR2 YFSETQ.

CDR3: CATSNRVRGTGELFF. The CDR3 DNA reads TGTGCCACCAGCAATCGAGTTAGGGGAACCGGGGAGCTGTTTTTT. The chain uses TRBV15 and TRBJ2-2, with a possible D match to TRBD1 (5 bases). V was trimmed by 4 bases and J by 5 bases, leaving 14 bases between them. The CDR3 extends over 15 amino acids. From germline, CDR1 is LNHNV and CDR2 YYDKDF (reference sequence).

V is TRBV5-5 and J is TRBJ1-1; 9 bases fit TRBD1. Germline V lookup: CDR1 SGHKS, CDR2 YYEKEE (reference sequence). CDR3 length: 14 residues. Trimming at V came to 4 bases and at J to 4 bases, leaving 5 bases not matched to a gene. CDR3 bases: TGTGCCAGCAGCGTCCGGGACAGGGCCACTGAAGCTTTCTTT. The encoded protein is CASSVRDRATEAFF.

This chain links TRBV6-5 with TRBJ1-5, with 8 bases that match TRBD1. V lost 4 bases to trimming and J lost 6 bases; unmatched junction nucleotides: 2. The CDR3 has 13 amino acids. CDR1 and CDR2 from the germline V gene are MNHEY and SVGAGI. The CDR3 region is CASSFTGGQPQHF. The CDR3 nucleotides are TGTGCCAGCAGTTTCACAGGGGGTCAGCCCCAGCATTTT.

This chain joins TRBV6-1 and TRBJ1-3; weak D call: TRBD1 (5 bases). Germline CDR1 is MNHNS and CDR2 is SASEGT. Trimming pared 11 bases from V and 2 bases from J, leaving 10 bases between. The CDR3 is 12 residues long. CDR3 coding DNA: TGTGCCGCCTGGACAACTGGAAACACCATATATTTT. This gives the protein CAAWTTGNTIYF.

This clone was seen more than once but under ten times. The J gene is TRBJ1-5, the V gene TRBV4-3; D uncertain. The CDR3 loop spans 13 amino acids. Trimming pared 0 bases from V and 3 bases from J, leaving 3 bases between. Germline V CDR1 and CDR2: LGHNA, YSLEER. The CDR3 region has the DNA TGCGCCAGCAGCCAAGATATCAATCAGCCCCAGCATTTT. Its protein is CASSQDINQPQHF.